A selection of T cell receptor beta chains follows, all from one sample in a study of OX40 agonist ivuxolimab in advanced cancers. Sequencing used immunoSEQ multiplex PCR; TCRdb keeps in-frame clones, though not all of them. The sample holds over 40,000 clones, roughly 80% seen once. The material was CD4+ or CD8+ T cells sorted from blood, obtained in a trial of the OX40 agonist ivuxolimab. All receptors derive from an adult with an advanced solid tumor such as melanoma, head and neck, liver or kidney cancer. The CDR3 runs from the conserved cysteine through the conserved F or W.

j_gene	v_gene	CDR3aa
TRBJ2-7	TRBV2	CASSAEGGRERGYSYEQYF
TRBJ2-1	TRBV7-9	CASSFRDSIFYEQFF
TRBJ2-7	TRBV6-6	CASRRQGSTNPHEQYF
TRBJ2-3	TRBV6-4	CASSEMPGGKDTQYF
TRBJ2-3	TRBV19	CASRISGPLSDTQYF
TRBJ1-2	TRBV19	CASSPQGFYGYTF
TRBJ2-5	TRBV9	CASSVGQGSNFFQETQYF
TRBJ1-2	TRBV6-1	CASSGTGEYGYTF
NA	TRBV6-6	CASSYSHSRYEQYF
TRBJ2-2	TRBV6-1	CASSEAWGNAGELFF
TRBJ2-1	TRBV10-3	CAISEGRLNYNEQFF
TRBJ1-2	TRBV6-6	CASRAGQLYGYTF
TRBJ2-1	TRBV6-4	CASRRDRWEPYNEQFF
TRBJ2-4	TRBV7-9	CASSLALRGRGNIQYF
TRBJ2-1	TRBV14	CASSKGTLGSNEQFF
TRBJ1-4	TRBV7-6	CASSRRQSPEKLFF
TRBJ1-5	TRBV2	CASSAGQPYQPQHF
TRBJ1-4	TRBV5-1	CASSPDVSESEKLFF
TRBJ2-5	TRBV5-8	CASSQTGWQYF
TRBJ2-5	TRBV15	CATSRDRDLQETQYF
TRBJ2-7	TRBV7-9	CASSLQMEGLAGGYEQYF
TRBJ1-2	TRBV10-2	CASTAPGLNYGYTF
TRBJ2-7	TRBV10-2	CASSESRREGPYEQYF
TRBJ2-5	TRBV27	CASSRPGAGETQYF
TRBJ1-1	TRBV6-1	CASSDPGLMNTEAFF
TRBJ1-2	TRBV29-1	CSVGGDREVHGYTF
TRBJ2-1	TRBV6-6	CASSPGLAGEQFF
TRBJ2-3	TRBV5-1	CASSPTSVIDTQYF
TRBJ2-7	TRBV7-8	CASSSYRDRGNWQYF
TRBJ2-7	TRBV6-5	CASSYLASYEQYF
TRBJ1-2	TRBV6-1	CASSDGWNYGYTF
TRBJ2-7	TRBV5-1	CASTPGETSYEQYF
TRBJ1-1	TRBV14	CASSQVGQGALTEAFF
TRBJ1-5	TRBV6-6	CASRQGNNQPQHF
TRBJ2-1	TRBV19	CASRLLGAAGNEQFF
TRBJ1-1	TRBV11-2	CASSLQGGTEAFF
TRBJ1-2	TRBV9	CASSPRVTNYGYTF
TRBJ2-5	TRBV19	CASKGGGVVETQYF
TRBJ2-1	TRBV7-2	CASTRPPGTSGEQFF
TRBJ1-5	TRBV5-5	CASSSTPYSNQPQHF
TRBJ1-1	TRBV20-1	CSARDRVVAFF
TRBJ2-1	TRBV6-1	CASSEVAGVILDEQFF
TRBJ2-2	TRBV6-5	CASKGGINTGELFF
TRBJ1-2	TRBV29-1	CSVEDDGTGTDGYTF
TRBJ1-1	TRBV6-6	CASSYSVRGPNTEAFF
TRBJ2-5	TRBV19	CASSTSWTSQETQYF
TRBJ2-1	TRBV29-1	CSVGRGTGGNEQFF
TRBJ2-1	TRBV29-1	CSVGRGGDNEQFF
TRBJ2-3	TRBV10-3	CATGGGQGLAGSTDTQYF
TRBJ1-3	TRBV7-8	CASSLASGVNTIYF
NA	TRBV4-2	CASSPGTSGYEQYF
TRBJ2-5	TRBV29-1	CSVDLTVQETQYF
TRBJ2-7	TRBV7-2	CASSAHPLAGGPGYEQYF
TRBJ1-2	TRBV10-1	CASSTGTGYGYTF
TRBJ1-3	TRBV29-1	CSVVSAGNTIYF
TRBJ2-1	TRBV5-1	CASRRDSSYNEQFF